The clone carrying this TCR beta chain is medium-sized by share. The antigen remains undetermined. This CDR3 region has 13 residues. The germline V gene has CDR1 MNHEY and CDR2 SVGAGI. V lost 4 bases and J 3 bases, leaving 7 bases between the germline ends. The sample is drawn from a study of vaccination and CD4 T cells after COVID-19. Study in general: Post-vaccine specimens were obtained a median around 72 days after dose two (range 14 to 241).

Sequencing of DNA taken from cultured CD4+ T cells relied on the Oncomine TCR Beta short-read assay. TCRdb itself ran the PCR reads through MiXCR, one entry per CDR3 protein. Of more than 13,000 distinct CDR3 sequences listed, more than 20% are singletons. As for treatment: roughly 11-day PBMC culture with coronavirus spike peptide pools or control peptides (ViraFEST assay). The sequencing input was cultured CD4+ T cells from blood. This chain links TRBV6-5 with TRBJ1-5; unclear D gene. The TCR originated in a human donor with COVID-19. The CDR3 region has the DNA TGTGCCAGCAGTTTGCTGGACAATCAGCCCCAGCATTTT. It is translated as CASSLLDNQPQHF.